Listed here are 23 T cell receptor beta chains from one sample, sequenced in a study of shared clonotypes between healthy human individuals. TCRdb's copy holds only in-frame clones and misses some; the assay was immunoSEQ multiplex PCR. The sample includes roughly 2.1 million clones, approximately 94% of them seen just once. Cells designated naive CD8 were CD45RO-negative and were positively selected for CCR7, with terminally differentiated effector memory CD45RA+ cells excluded. Specimen: naive CD8+ T cells from PBMCs. Receptors originate from a man aged 18 to 29 in good health. Some clones in this sample may be carry-over from other donors' samples.

This clone occurred once. The chain uses TRBV10-2 and TRBJ2-5; the match to TRBD2 covers 10 bases. Germline V gene data show CDR1 as WSHSY and CDR2 as SAAADI. Unmatched junction bases numbered 5, after V lost 2 bases and J lost 2 bases. The CDR3 loop spans 16 amino acids. This CDR3 is CASSERPSGRQETQYF. The CDR3 nucleotides are TGCGCCAGCAGTGAGAGGCCTAGCGGGAGACAAGAGACCCAGTACTTC.

This chain uses TRBV27 with TRBJ2-7; 7 positions match TRBD2. Per germline, CDR1 MNHEY and CDR2 SMNVEV (reference sequence). The CDR3 runs 17 residues. V lost 2 bases, J lost 4 bases, and 14 bases stayed unmatched. In DNA, the CDR3 is TGTGCCAGCAGTTTACAAAGCCTAACAGCGGGGAAATACGAGCAGTACTTC. Encoded protein: CASSLQSLTAGKYEQYF.

The rearrangement joins TRBV28 to TRBJ2-7; 7 bases line up with TRBD1. CDR1 is MDHEN, CDR2 SYDVKM, per germline. The CDR3 length is 14 residues. The V segment lost 4 bases and the J segment 3 bases; nucleotides outside the gene matches: 6. This CDR3 reads CASSYPGQYYEQYF. For the CDR3, the DNA is TGTGCCAGCAGTTACCCGGGACAGTACTACGAGCAGTACTTC.

The V call is TRBV28, the J call TRBJ2-1; 7 bases are a match to TRBD2. V gave up 3 bases and J gave up 0 bases; unmatched junction bases: 5. CDR3 size: 16 residues. Germline-derived CDR1 and CDR2 are MDHEN and SYDVKM. CDR3 region: CASSLVVAGSYNEQFF. The CDR3 DNA is TGTGCCAGCAGTTTGGTAGTAGCGGGCTCCTACAATGAGCAGTTCTTC. The whole variable domain, remainder taken from reference TRBV28 and TRBJ2-1, is DVKVTQSSRYLVKRTGEKVFLECVQDMDHENMFWYRQDPGLGLRLIYFSYDVKMKEKGDIPEGYSVSREKKERFSLILESASTNQTSMYLCASSLVVAGSYNEQFFGPGTRLTVL.

The rearrangement joins TRBV28 to TRBJ2-3, with 16 positions matching TRBD2. The V segment lost 8 bases and the J segment 3 bases; nucleotides outside the gene matches: 8. The CDR3 has 17 amino acids. Germline CDR1 MDHEN, CDR2 SYDVKM. CDR3 sequence (DNA): TGTGCCAGCGGAGGGACTAGCGGGAGGGCCGTGACAGATACGCAGTATTTT. It yields the protein CASGGTSGRAVTDTQYF.

In the case of this clone: Other DNA variants within this sample encode the same CDR3. The chain recombines TRBV7-9 with TRBJ2-1; a weak D match, TRBD1 (5 bases). V shed 0 bases and J shed 4 bases, with 7 bases lying between them. This CDR3 is 14 amino acids long. Germline values: CDR1 SEHNR, CDR2 FQNEAQ (reference sequence). CDR3 protein: CASSLAQGYNEQFF. CDR3 bases: TGTGCCAGCAGCTTAGCGCAGGGTTACAATGAGCAGTTCTTC. Supplemented by reference TRBV7-9 and TRBJ2-1, the full variable domain reads DTGVSQNPRHKITKRGQNVTFRCDPISEHNRLYWYRQTLGQGPEFLTYFQNEAQLEKSRLLSDRFSAERPKGSFSTLEIQRTEQGDSAMYLCASSLAQGYNEQFFGPGTRLTVL.

V is TRBV27 and J is TRBJ1-1, with TRBD1 identical over 7 bases. This CDR3 has 15 amino acids. With 4 bases clipped from V and 3 bases from J, the junction kept 8 bases outside the gene matches. Germline V gene data show CDR1 as MNHEY and CDR2 as SMNVEV (reference sequence). The CDR3 loop reads CASSSHRGGYTEAFF. DNA of the CDR3: TGTGCCAGCAGTTCCCACAGGGGAGGGTACACTGAAGCTTTCTTT.

This clone appeared a single time. The rearrangement links TRBV11-2 to TRBJ2-7; D is perhaps TRBD2 (5 bases). The CDR3 consists of 12 residues. Looked up from germline, CDR1 is SGHAT and CDR2 is FQNNGV. The V end was cut by 6 bases, the J end by 2 bases, with 8 bases between. The CDR3 DNA reads TGTGCCAGCAGTCCTAGCCCCTACGAGCAGTACTTC. Translated, it gives CASSPSPYEQYF.

The chain links TRBV27 to TRBJ2-7; no firm D call. V lost 2 bases and J lost 3, with 11 bases in between. This CDR3 comprises 14 residues. From germline, CDR1 is MNHEY and CDR2 SMNVEV (reference sequence). CDR3 nucleotide sequence: TGTGCCAGCAGTTTAAGGACCCAGCGCTACGAGCAGTACTTC. It specifies CASSLRTQRYEQYF.

J is TRBJ1-1 and V is TRBV18; the D is unclear. The V gene's germline CDR1 is KGHSH and CDR2 LQKENI. The V and J ends lost 0 bases and 0 bases respectively, with 14 bases between them. This CDR3 is 17 amino acids long. CDR3 DNA sequence: TGTGCCAGCTCACCACCGAAGGGCTTTGGGTTGAACACTGAAGCTTTCTTT. Translated: CASSPPKGFGLNTEAFF.

CDR3 nucleotides: TGCAGCGTTGAGGCCAGCCTCTATGGCTACACCTTC. This sequence encodes CSVEASLYGYTF. This chain uses TRBV29-1 with TRBJ1-2, with D unclear. Trimming pared 3 bases from V and 4 bases from J, leaving 9 bases between. The CDR3 has 12 residues. Germline CDR1 is SQVTM and CDR2 is ANQGSEA.

V and J are TRBV28 and TRBJ2-5; D is undetermined. The DNA end is more similar to TRBJ2-7, so the J call may be wrong. The V gene's germline CDR1 is MDHEN and CDR2 SYDVKM. This CDR3 is 12 amino acids long. The CDR3 DNA follows: TGTGCCAGCAGTTTAGAAGTGTACGAGCAGTACTTC. This codes for CASSLEVYEQYF.

The chain is built from TRBV27 and TRBJ2-1, with a weak D call TRBD1 (6 bases). There are 13 residues in the CDR3. V was trimmed by 8 bases and J by 5 bases, leaving 13 bases between them. CDR1 and CDR2 from the germline V gene are MNHEY and SMNVEV (reference sequence). The CDR3 reads CASQRDKDNEQFF. CDR3 DNA: TGTGCCAGCCAACGGGACAAAGACAATGAGCAGTTCTTC.

The rearrangement joins TRBV5-8 to TRBJ2-1; 9 bases match TRBD2. The CDR3 runs 15 residues. V trimming: 2 bases; J trimming: 4 bases; junction bases outside the gene matches: 4. Germline V gene data show CDR1 as SGHTS and CDR2 as YDEGEE. CDR3 loop: CASSLRTSEYNEQFF. CDR3 nucleotide sequence: TGTGCCAGCAGCTTAAGGACTAGCGAGTACAATGAGCAGTTCTTC.

The CDR3 sequence: CASSPTMDRDTEAFF. As DNA, the CDR3 is TGCGCCAGCAGCCCAACCATGGACAGGGACACTGAAGCTTTCTTT. The chain links TRBV5-1 to TRBJ1-1, with 8 positions matching TRBD1. The CDR3 runs 15 residues. Losses at the gene ends were 4 bases for V and 3 bases for J; bases not matched to a gene: 8. Germline values: CDR1 SGHRS, CDR2 YFSETQ.

This rearrangement joins TRBV4-3 to TRBJ2-1; 13 nucleotides agree with TRBD2. The CDR3 covers 17 residues. V shed 0 bases and J 4 bases; nucleotides not matched to a gene: 3. Germline values: CDR1 LGHNA, CDR2 YSLEER. CDR3 residues: CASSQDELAGGYNEQFF. CDR3 nucleotides: TGCGCCAGCAGCCAAGACGAACTAGCGGGAGGGTACAATGAGCAGTTCTTC.

The chain combines TRBV4-3 with TRBJ2-7, with D unclear. V was cut by 0 bases and J by 4 bases, with 10 bases left in between. CDR1 is LGHNA, CDR2 YSLEER, per germline. CDR3 size: 14 residues. This CDR3 is CASSQDQAGYEQYF. The CDR3 DNA follows: TGCGCCAGCAGCCAAGATCAGGCAGGATACGAGCAGTACTTC.

The V and J genes are TRBV4-1 and TRBJ2-7; D is possibly TRBD2 (6 bases). The germline gives CDR1 MGHRA, CDR2 YSYEKL. Trimming left V 4 bases short and J 0 bases short, with 16 bases between. This CDR3 is built from 16 residues. The CDR3 coding sequence is TGCGCCAGCAGCCTACGGGGAGGCGACAGCTCCTACGAGCAGTACTTC. This encodes CASSLRGGDSSYEQYF.

The rearrangement joins TRBV6-1 to TRBJ1-5; D possibly corresponds to TRBD1 (5 bases). V lost 0 bases to trimming and J lost 1 base, with 13 bases between them. Germline assignment: CDR1 MNHNS and CDR2 SASEGT. The CDR3 runs 17 residues. The CDR3 bases are TGTGCCAGCAGTGAAGCCAGGGCACGGGGAAGCAATCAGCCCCAGCATTTT. It encodes CASSEARARGSNQPQHF.

The chain carries TRBV5-1 and TRBJ2-1, with 10 bases matching TRBD1. This CDR3 is built from 14 residues. Per germline, CDR1 SGHRS and CDR2 YFSETQ. J was trimmed by 8 bases and V by 4 bases; bases with no gene match: 6. The CDR3 nucleotides read TGCGCCAGCAGCGGTCGGACAGGGGGACATGAGCAGTTCTTC. As protein: CASSGRTGGHEQFF.

The CDR3 loop reads CASSPWTSGSYEQYF. CDR3 sequence (DNA): TGTGCCAGCAGTCCCTGGACTAGCGGATCCTACGAGCAGTACTTC. J is TRBJ2-7 and V is TRBV28; 10 bases are shared with TRBD2. V dropped 5 bases and J dropped 1; count of bases not matched to a gene: 5. Germline CDR1 is MDHEN and CDR2 is SYDVKM. The CDR3 has 15 residues.

This clone was recorded once. The chain links TRBV9 to TRBJ1-3; D uncertain. V shed 4 bases and J shed 3 bases, with 14 bases lying between them. Germline values: CDR1 SGDLS, CDR2 YYNGEE. This CDR3 region has 15 residues. The CDR3 loop reads CASSPSGSGGNTIYF. CDR3 DNA: TGTGCCAGCAGCCCCTCGGGGTCTGGTGGAAACACCATATATTTT.

The chain recombines TRBV28 with TRBJ2-3, with a weak D call TRBD1 (6 bases). CDR1 is MDHEN, CDR2 SYDVKM, per germline. Trimming stripped 5 bases from V and 2 bases from J, with 20 bases between. This CDR3 comprises 17 residues. CDR3 sequence (DNA): TGTGCCAGCAGTCTCAAAGGGACAACCGTTTACACAGATACGCAGTATTTT. It encodes CASSLKGTTVYTDTQYF.